This entry lists 16 T cell receptor beta chains sequenced from one sample in a study of PD-L1 blockade in urothelial cancer. The time point was: pretreatment peripheral blood. This table comes from immunoSEQ multiplex PCR, and its TCRdb copy is limited to in-frame clones, with some not included. The sample carries 35,000 to 50,000 clones, more than 75% recorded once. The sequencing here drew on PBMCs, taken around atezolizumab (anti-PD-L1) treatment. These receptor sequences come from a man between 60 and 70 years old with urothelial cancer.

Only one count was recorded for this clone. The chain is built from TRBV5-1 and TRBJ2-1, with 14 bases identical to TRBD2. Germline CDR1 SGHRS, CDR2 YFSETQ. Trimming cost V 3 bases and J 6 bases; bases outside gene matches: 5. The CDR3 length is 16 residues. The CDR3 is CASSSGTSGSSNEQFF. The CDR3 nucleotides are TGCGCCAGCAGCTCAGGGACTAGCGGGAGCAGCAATGAGCAGTTCTTC.

The J gene is TRBJ1-1, the V gene TRBV11-2; 7 positions match TRBD1. V was pared by 4 bases and J by 8 bases, with 1 base of the junction left unmatched. CDR1 SGHAT and CDR2 FQNNGV come from the germline V gene. The CDR3 is 11 amino acids. CDR3 residues: CASSWGQEAFF. The CDR3 DNA is TGTGCCAGCAGCTGGGGACAGGAAGCTTTCTTT.

The rearrangement uses TRBV30 and TRBJ2-1, with D tentatively TRBD1 (5 bases). The germline CDR1 and CDR2 sequences are GTSNPN and SVGIG (reference sequence). The CDR3 is 18 residues long. V gave up 2 bases and J gave up 0 bases, with 20 bases separating them. The CDR3 coding sequence is TGTGCCTGGAGTTTTGGGCGAGACAGTTCCTTCTCCTACAATGAGCAGTTCTTC. Encoded protein: CAWSFGRDSSFSYNEQFF.

This chain uses TRBV18 with TRBJ2-2; D is ambiguous. The CDR3 totals 16 residues. In germline, CDR1 is KGHSH, CDR2 LQKENI. Trimming took off 2 bases at V and 1 base at J, with 11 bases between the two ends. The CDR3 loop reads CASSPDISRNTGELFF. The CDR3 DNA follows: TGTGCCAGCTCACCAGACATATCCAGGAACACCGGGGAGCTGTTTTTT.

The chain is built from TRBV9 and TRBJ2-2, with D uncertain. Trimming took 4 bases from V and 6 from J, leaving 16 bases between them. Germline V gene lookup returns CDR1 SGDLS and CDR2 YYNGEE. The CDR3 spans 15 residues. The CDR3 spells CASSSQELYPGELFF. The CDR3 DNA sequence: TGTGCCAGCAGCTCCCAGGAATTGTATCCCGGGGAGCTGTTTTTT.

The chain couples TRBV5-1 to TRBJ2-4; the match to TRBD2 covers 7 bases. J lost 0 bases, V lost 2 bases, and 5 bases had no gene match. Looked up from germline, CDR1 is SGHRS and CDR2 is YFSETQ. The length of the CDR3 is 16 residues. The CDR3 region is CASSLGAGLAKNIQYF. The CDR3, as DNA: TGCGCCAGCAGCTTAGGAGCGGGACTAGCCAAAAACATTCAGTACTTC.

This rearrangement joins TRBV20-1 to TRBJ2-7; unclear D gene. Per germline, CDR1 DFQATT and CDR2 SNEGSKA (reference sequence). The CDR3 is 10 amino acids. Trimming cost V 1 base and J 5 bases, with 3 bases left between them. CDR3 region: CSARGDEQYF. The CDR3 DNA reads as TGCAGTGCTAGAGGAGACGAGCAGTACTTC.

The sample holds one count of this clone. This chain links TRBV10-1 with TRBJ2-7; TRBD2 matches at 13 bases. CDR3 length: 15 amino acids. J was trimmed by 0 bases and V by 11 bases; bases with no gene match: 7. Germline loops: CDR1 WNHNN, CDR2 SYGVQD (reference sequence). This chain's CDR3 is CARGLAGLSSYEQYF. CDR3 in DNA: TGCGCCCGGGGACTAGCGGGACTTAGCTCCTACGAGCAGTACTTC.

The J gene is TRBJ2-7, the V gene TRBV6-5; a weak D match, TRBD2 (5 bases). Germline CDR1 reads MNHEY; CDR2 reads SVGAGI. V gave up 0 bases and J gave up 0 bases, with 12 bases separating them. The CDR3 totals 16 residues. CDR3 in amino acids: CASSYSGVGSSYEQYF. CDR3 in DNA: TGTGCCAGCAGTTACTCTGGGGTAGGGAGCTCCTACGAGCAGTACTTC.

The chain couples TRBV7-2 to TRBJ1-2, with 10 positions matching TRBD1. Germline CDR1 SGHTA, CDR2 FQGNSA. The J segment lost 7 bases and the V segment lost 4 bases, leaving 9 bases of the junction unmatched. The CDR3 runs 15 residues. CDR3 sequence (DNA): TGTGCCAGCAGCTCGAAGACAGGGGGCGTAGGTGGCTACACCTTC. This translates into CASSSKTGGVGGYTF.

The rearrangement joins TRBV2 to TRBJ2-3, with no clear D. The V gene's germline CDR1 is SNHLY and CDR2 FYNNEI. The CDR3 consists of 14 residues. V lost 3 bases and J 0 bases, leaving 7 bases between the germline ends. The CDR3 loop reads CASSDLSSTDTQYF. The DNA of the CDR3 is TGTGCCAGCAGTGACCTTTCTAGCACAGATACGCAGTATTTT.

The chain uses TRBV7-8 and TRBJ2-7; the match to TRBD1 covers 10 bases. Germline values: CDR1 SGHVS, CDR2 FQNEAQ. V shed 5 bases, J shed 7 bases, and the junction held 8 bases outside the gene matches. The CDR3 runs to 14 residues. This CDR3 is CASSPRQGAFEQYF. CDR3 sequence (DNA): TGTGCCAGCAGCCCTCGACAGGGGGCCTTTGAGCAGTACTTC.

V gene TRBV7-9 combines with J gene TRBJ2-7; 7 nucleotides match TRBD2. CDR3 length: 16 amino acids. Germline V gene sequence: CDR1 SEHNR, CDR2 FQNEAQ (reference sequence). V dropped 3 bases and J dropped 7; count of bases not matched to a gene: 15. Written as DNA, the CDR3 is TGTGCCAGCAGCTTTCTCGGGGGGAGAGGGTCTGGTGAGCAGTACTTC. Amino acid sequence: CASSFLGGRGSGEQYF. Complete variable domain (other parts from reference TRBV7-9 and TRBJ2-7): DTGVSQNPRHKITKRGQNVTFRCDPISEHNRLYWYRQTLGQGPEFLTYFQNEAQLEKSRLLSDRFSAERPKGSFSTLEIQRTEQGDSAMYLCASSFLGGRGSGEQYFGPGTRLTVT.

The gene calls are TRBV10-3 and TRBJ2-3; 8 bases line up with TRBD2. CDR3 size: 16 residues. J lost 5 bases, V lost 6 bases, and 13 bases had no gene match. CDR1 is ENHRY, CDR2 SYGVKD, per germline. The CDR3 region is CAISVDLAGKEDTQYF. As DNA, the CDR3 is TGTGCCATCAGCGTTGACTTAGCGGGGAAGGAAGATACGCAGTATTTT.

The gene calls are TRBV29-1 and TRBJ2-2; D perhaps matches TRBD2 (5 bases). Trimming removed 5 bases at V and 5 bases at J, with 12 bases between. Germline CDR1 and CDR2: SQVTM and ANQGSEA. There are 13 residues in the CDR3. The CDR3 bases are TGCAGCGTTAGTCACAGAGGGACCGGGGAGCTGTTTTTT. It is translated as CSVSHRGTGELFF.

In its sample, this clone was seen once. The rearrangement joins TRBV5-1 to TRBJ2-5; 9 bases map to TRBD2. With V trimmed by 4 bases and J by 2 bases, 3 bases remained unmatched. The CDR3 is 14 residues long. The V gene's germline CDR1 is SGHRS and CDR2 YFSETQ. The CDR3 is CASSGRGGQETQYF. CDR3 in DNA: TGCGCCAGCAGCGGGCGGGGGGGACAAGAGACCCAGTACTTC.